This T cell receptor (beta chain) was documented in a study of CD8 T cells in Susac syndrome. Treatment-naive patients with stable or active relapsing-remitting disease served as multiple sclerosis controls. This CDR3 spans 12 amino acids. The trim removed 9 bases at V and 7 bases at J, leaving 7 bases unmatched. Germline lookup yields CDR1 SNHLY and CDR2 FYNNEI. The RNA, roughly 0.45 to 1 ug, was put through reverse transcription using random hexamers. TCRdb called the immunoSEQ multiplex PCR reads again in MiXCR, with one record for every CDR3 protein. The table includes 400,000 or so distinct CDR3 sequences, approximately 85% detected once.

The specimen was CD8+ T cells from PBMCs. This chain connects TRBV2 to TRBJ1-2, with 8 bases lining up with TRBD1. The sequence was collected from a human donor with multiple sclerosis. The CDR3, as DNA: TGTGCCAGATCAGGGGGCGGAGGTGGCTACACCTTC. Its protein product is CARSGGGGGYTF.